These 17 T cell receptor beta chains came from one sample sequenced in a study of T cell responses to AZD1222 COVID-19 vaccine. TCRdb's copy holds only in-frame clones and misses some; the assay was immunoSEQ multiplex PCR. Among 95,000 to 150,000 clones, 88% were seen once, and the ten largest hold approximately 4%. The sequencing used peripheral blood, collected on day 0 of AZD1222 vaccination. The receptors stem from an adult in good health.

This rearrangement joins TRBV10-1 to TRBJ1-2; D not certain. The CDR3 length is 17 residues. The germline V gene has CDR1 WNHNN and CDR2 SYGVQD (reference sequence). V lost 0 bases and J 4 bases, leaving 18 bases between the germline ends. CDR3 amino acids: CASSESLGKNRSYGYTF. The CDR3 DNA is TGCGCCAGCAGTGAGTCGTTAGGGAAAAATAGGTCCTATGGCTACACCTTC.

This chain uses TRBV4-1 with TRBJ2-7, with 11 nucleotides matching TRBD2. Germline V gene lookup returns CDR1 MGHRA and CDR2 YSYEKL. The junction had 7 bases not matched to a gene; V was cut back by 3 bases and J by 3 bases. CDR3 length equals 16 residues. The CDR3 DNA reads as TGCGCCAGCAGCCAGATCCTAGCGGGGGGTTACTACGAGCAGTACTTC. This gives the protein CASSQILAGGYYEQYF.

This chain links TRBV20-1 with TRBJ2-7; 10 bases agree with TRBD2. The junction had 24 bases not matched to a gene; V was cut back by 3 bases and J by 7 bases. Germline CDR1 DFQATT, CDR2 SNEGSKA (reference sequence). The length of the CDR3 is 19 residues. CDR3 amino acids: CSASRPEGQPSGTSEEQYF. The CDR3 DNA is TGCAGTGCTAGTCGACCTGAGGGGCAGCCCTCCGGGACTAGCGAAGAGCAGTACTTC.

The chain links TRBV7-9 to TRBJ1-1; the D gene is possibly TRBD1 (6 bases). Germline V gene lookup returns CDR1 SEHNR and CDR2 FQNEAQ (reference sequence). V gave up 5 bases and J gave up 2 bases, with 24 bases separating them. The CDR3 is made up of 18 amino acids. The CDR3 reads CASSPTDWFGRGNTEAFF. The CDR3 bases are TGTGCCAGCAGCCCGACGGACTGGTTTGGCAGGGGTAACACTGAAGCTTTCTTT. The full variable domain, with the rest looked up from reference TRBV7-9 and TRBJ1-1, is DTGVSQNPRHKITKRGQNVTFRCDPISEHNRLYWYRQTLGQGPEFLTYFQNEAQLEKSRLLSDRFSAERPKGSFSTLEIQRTEQGDSAMYLCASSPTDWFGRGNTEAFFGQGTRLTVV.

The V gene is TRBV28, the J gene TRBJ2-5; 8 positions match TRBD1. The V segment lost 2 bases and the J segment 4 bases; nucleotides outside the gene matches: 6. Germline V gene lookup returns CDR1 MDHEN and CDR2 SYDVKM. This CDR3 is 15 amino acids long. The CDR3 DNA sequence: TGTGCCAGCAGTTTAACGCAGGGGGCACGAGAGACCCAGTACTTC. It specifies CASSLTQGARETQYF. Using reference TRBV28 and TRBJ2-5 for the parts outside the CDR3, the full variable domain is DVKVTQSSRYLVKRTGEKVFLECVQDMDHENMFWYRQDPGLGLRLIYFSYDVKMKEKGDIPEGYSVSREKKERFSLILESASTNQTSMYLCASSLTQGARETQYFGPGTRLLVL.

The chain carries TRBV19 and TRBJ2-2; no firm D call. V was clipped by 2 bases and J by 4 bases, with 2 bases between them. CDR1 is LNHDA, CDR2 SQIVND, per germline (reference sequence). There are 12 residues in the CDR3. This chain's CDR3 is CASSIITGELFF. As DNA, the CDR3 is TGTGCCAGTAGTATAATCACCGGGGAGCTGTTTTTT. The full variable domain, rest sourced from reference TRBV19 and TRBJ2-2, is DGGITQSPKYLFRKEGQNVTLSCEQNLNHDAMYWYRQDPGQGLRLIYYSQIVNDFQKGDIAEGYSVSREKKESFPLTVTSAQKNPTAFYLCASSIITGELFFGEGSRLTVL.

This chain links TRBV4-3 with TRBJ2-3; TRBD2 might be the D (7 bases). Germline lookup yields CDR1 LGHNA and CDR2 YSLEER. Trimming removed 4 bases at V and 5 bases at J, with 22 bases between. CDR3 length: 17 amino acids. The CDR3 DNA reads TGCGCCAGCAGCCGATCGCCTTCGGGGGGCGGGGGAGATACGCAGTATTTT. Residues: CASSRSPSGGGGDTQYF.

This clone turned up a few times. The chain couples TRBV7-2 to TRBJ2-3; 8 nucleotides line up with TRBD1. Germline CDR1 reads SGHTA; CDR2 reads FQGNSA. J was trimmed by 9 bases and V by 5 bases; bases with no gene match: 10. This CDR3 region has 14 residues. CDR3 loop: CASSRGTGRTTQYF. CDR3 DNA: TGTGCCAGCAGCAGGGGGACAGGCCGAACCACGCAGTATTTT.

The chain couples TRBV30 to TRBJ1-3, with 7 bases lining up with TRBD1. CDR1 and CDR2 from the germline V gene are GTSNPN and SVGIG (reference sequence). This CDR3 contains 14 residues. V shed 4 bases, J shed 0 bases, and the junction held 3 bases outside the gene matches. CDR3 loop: CAWKQGSSGNTIYF. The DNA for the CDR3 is TGTGCCTGGAAACAGGGGAGCTCTGGAAACACCATATATTTT.

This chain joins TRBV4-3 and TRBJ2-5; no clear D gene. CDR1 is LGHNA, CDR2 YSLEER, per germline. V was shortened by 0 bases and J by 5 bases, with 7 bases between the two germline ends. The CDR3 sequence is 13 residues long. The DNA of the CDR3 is TGCGCCAGCAGCCAAGAGCGGCGGGAGACCCAGTACTTC. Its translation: CASSQERRETQYF.

The CDR3 DNA reads as TGTGCCAGCCATAACCACAGGGCCGGGGAGCTGTTTTTT. Translation gives CASHNHRAGELFF. The chain couples TRBV5-8 to TRBJ2-2; tentatively, D is TRBD1 (6 bases). Germline V CDR1 and CDR2: SGHTS, YDEGEE. V lost 7 bases and J 6 bases, leaving 13 bases between the germline ends. The CDR3 runs to 13 residues.

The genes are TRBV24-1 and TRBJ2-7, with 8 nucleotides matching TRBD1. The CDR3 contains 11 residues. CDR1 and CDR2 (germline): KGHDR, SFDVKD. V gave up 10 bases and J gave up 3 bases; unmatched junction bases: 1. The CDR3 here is CATGQGYEQYF. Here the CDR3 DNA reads TGTGCCACTGGACAGGGCTACGAGCAGTACTTC.

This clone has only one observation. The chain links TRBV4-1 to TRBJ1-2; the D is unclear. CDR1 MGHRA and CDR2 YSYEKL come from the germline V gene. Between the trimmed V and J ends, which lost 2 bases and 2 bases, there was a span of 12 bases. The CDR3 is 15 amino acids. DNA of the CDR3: TGCGCCAGCAGCCAAAGGGAACCGGGGAACTATGGCTACACCTTC. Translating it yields CASSQREPGNYGYTF.

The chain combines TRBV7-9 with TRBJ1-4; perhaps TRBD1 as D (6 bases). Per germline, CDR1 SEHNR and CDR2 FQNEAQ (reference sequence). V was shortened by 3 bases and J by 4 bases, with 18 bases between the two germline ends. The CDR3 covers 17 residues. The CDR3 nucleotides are TGTGCCAGCAGCTTGGGGCACAGGGTTCAGGTTAATGAAAAACTGTTTTTT. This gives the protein CASSLGHRVQVNEKLFF.

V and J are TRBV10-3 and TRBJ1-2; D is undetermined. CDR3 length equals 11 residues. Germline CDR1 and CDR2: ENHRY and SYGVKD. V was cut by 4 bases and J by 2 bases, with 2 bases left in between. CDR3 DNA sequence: TGTGCCATCAGTGTCAACTATGGCTACACCTTC. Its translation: CAISVNYGYTF.

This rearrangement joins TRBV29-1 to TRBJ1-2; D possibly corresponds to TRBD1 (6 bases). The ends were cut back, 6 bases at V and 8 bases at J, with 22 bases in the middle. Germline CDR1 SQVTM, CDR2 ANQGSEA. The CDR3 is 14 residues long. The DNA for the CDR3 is TGCAGCGTGAATCCGGGACAACAAAATGGGGGCTACACCTTC. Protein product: CSVNPGQQNGGYTF.

This chain's CDR3 is CASSGAGGGQPQHF. For the CDR3, the DNA is TGTGCCAGCAGTGGGGCGGGGGGCGGTCAGCCCCAGCATTTT. This chain uses TRBV27 with TRBJ1-5, with a tentative D call TRBD1 (6 bases). V lost 5 bases and J lost 6, with 14 bases in between. This CDR3 comprises 14 residues. The V gene's germline CDR1 is MNHEY and CDR2 SMNVEV (reference sequence).